Here is one TCR beta chain with its context. The antigen is undetermined. These data originate in a study of response to subunit inactivated influenza vaccine. TCRdb analysed the RT-PCR reads with MiXCR anew, one entry per CDR3 protein. The repertoire has more than 700,000 distinct CDR3 sequences, 21% of them found once; the top ten carry approximately 10%. Points from the study as a whole: Every seasonal influenza vaccination brings in few new T cells, the authors suggested.

V was cut by 0 bases and J by 2 bases, with 15 bases left in between. This CDR3 has 16 amino acids. Germline values: CDR1 SGHRS, CDR2 YFSETQ. The V and J genes are TRBV5-1 and TRBJ2-7; a possible D gene is TRBD2 (6 bases). This TCR was recovered from a man aged 50-59 years who received an inactivated influenza vaccine. The sequences come from PBMCs from blood, collected roughly 5 days after vaccination. The CDR3 region has the DNA TGCGCCAGCAGCTTGGGATGGAGGGCCCTCACCTACGAGCAGTACTTC. The encoded protein is CASSLGWRALTYEQYF.